Sequencing of this T cell receptor (beta chain) was carried out in a study of blood T cell repertoires in COVID-19. In the study overall: The United States, Italy and Spain were the sources of the acute and convalescent COVID-19 samples.

After removal of 4 bases from V and 4 bases from J, the junction contained 7 bases not matched to a gene. The CDR3 runs 15 residues. The germline CDR1 and CDR2 sequences are MDHEN and SYDVKM. Per the study methods: Reference gene primers were amplified, and this amplification served to estimate nucleated cell counts. Using immunoSEQ multiplex PCR, the repertoire was profiled, and TCRdb retains in-frame clones only, with some absent. From that table come the V and J calls and clone size; the DNA was used to work out D and trimming. The data show roughly 330,000 clones, about 89% seen once. Enrollees, about 18 to 90 years old, lived in fewer than 25 US areas. Two negative PCRs, clearance, or symptom resolution were required of recovered Cohort 3 donors.

Sequenced material: PBMCs or T cells enriched from blood (not recorded which). The receptor's source is a woman in her twenties or thirties who had recovered from COVID-19. The chain joins TRBV28 to TRBJ1-1; the match to TRBD1 covers 9 bases. The CDR3 sequence is CASSSPGQGITEAFF. The CDR3 DNA follows: TGTGCCAGCAGTTCGCCGGGACAGGGTATCACTGAAGCTTTCTTT.